The rows below give T cell receptor beta chains drawn from one sample of a study of cytomegalovirus exposure and HLA in healthy donors. Generated by immunoSEQ multiplex PCR, the TCRdb table keeps only in-frame clones and is missing some. The sample has 110,000 to 150,000 clones, roughly 82% seen once. The sequenced sample consisted of PBMCs. These receptors all come from a male donor in good health and CMV-seronegative. CDR3s leave out the opening cysteine and the closing phenylalanine or tryptophan.

J gene: TRBJ1-5
V gene: TRBV19
CDR3 protein: ASNGQGLQPQH

J gene: TRBJ2-1
V gene: TRBV5-1
CDR3 protein: ASSLGRVTPGEQF

J gene: TRBJ1-2
V gene: TRBV5-1
CDR3 protein: ASSLAGRDGYT

J gene: TRBJ2-3
V gene: TRBV7-9
CDR3 protein: SSSSLASTDTQY

J gene: TRBJ2-3
V gene: TRBV5-1
CDR3 protein: ASSWGTSGGYTDTQY

J gene: TRBJ2-7
V gene: TRBV27
CDR3 protein: ASRPTLPGTSRGEQY

J gene: TRBJ2-1
V gene: TRBV4-1
CDR3 protein: ASSQGRGFWF

J gene: TRBJ2-7
V gene: TRBV7-6
CDR3 protein: ASNVGGVSYEQY

J gene: TRBJ1-1
V gene: TRBV7-9
CDR3 protein: ASSTQGEDTEAF

J gene: TRBJ2-5
V gene: TRBV6-5
CDR3 protein: ASSYSLAGGPYEQY

J gene: TRBJ1-3
V gene: TRBV2
CDR3 protein: ASTDFVTDTGNTIY